Below, 25 T cell receptor beta chains from the same sample are listed, as sequenced in a study of identical twins. Each CDR3 protein is one row after TCRdb ran MiXCR on the 5' RACE reads. The sample records hundreds of thousands of distinct CDR3 sequences, 7% being singletons. Another study also made use of these data, one on yellow fever vaccine responses in identical twins.

Sequencing was carried out using memory (CD45RO+) T cells sorted from blood. These receptors all stem from a woman between 18 and 30 years old in good health.

In this sample, this clonotype turned up many times. J is TRBJ2-2 and V is TRBV6-1, with a possible D match to TRBD1 (5 bases). The CDR3 is made up of 17 amino acids. Trimming took off 7 bases at V and 0 bases at J, with 18 bases between the two ends. CDR1 and CDR2 from the germline V gene are MNHNS and SASEGT. CDR3 sequence reads: CASTSRPGKTNTGELFF. The CDR3 region has the DNA TGTGCCAGCACCTCCCGACCAGGGAAAACGAACACCGGGGAGCTGTTTTTT.

This clonotype was seen more than once but under ten times. The V call is TRBV12-3 or TRBV12-4, the J call TRBJ2-7; 9 bases align to TRBD2. V was pared by 5 bases and J by 2 bases, with 7 bases of the junction left unmatched. The CDR3 spans 15 residues. CDR3 amino acids: CASSPRGLAAYEQYF. CDR3 DNA sequence: TGTGCCAGCAGTCCCCGGGGACTAGCTGCCTACGAGCAGTACTTC.

This clonotype has a handful of counts. This chain connects TRBV3-1 to TRBJ2-5, with 7 nucleotides matching TRBD2. The CDR3 contains 17 residues. V trimming: 8 bases; J trimming: 4 bases; junction bases outside the gene matches: 19. From germline, CDR1 is LGHDT and CDR2 YNNKEL (reference sequence). Here the CDR3 reads CASSASHTSWGGETQYF. As DNA, the CDR3 is TGTGCCAGCTCCGCCAGCCATACGAGTTGGGGGGGAGAGACCCAGTACTTC.

The chain employs TRBV6-5 and TRBJ1-1; the D gene is possibly TRBD1 (5 bases). Trimming pared 2 bases from V and 9 bases from J, leaving 16 bases between. CDR3 length: 14 residues. CDR1 and CDR2 (germline): MNHEY, SVGAGI. CDR3 nucleotides: TGTGCCAGCAGTTACCGGACACGGGATGAGAAAGCTTTCTTT. Translated: CASSYRTRDEKAFF.

This chain connects TRBV6-1 to TRBJ2-6; D not resolved. CDR1 MNHNS and CDR2 SASEGT come from the germline V gene. The CDR3 loop spans 15 amino acids. Trimming shortened V by 1 base and J by 4 bases, and 8 bases separated the two germline ends. Written as DNA, the CDR3 is TGTGCCAGCAGTGAAGAGGGTACGGGGGCCAACGTCCTGACTTTC. Residues: CASSEEGTGANVLTF.

The chain links TRBV20-1 to TRBJ2-2, with D perhaps given as TRBD1 or TRBD2 (5 bases each). The V end lost 5 bases, the J end lost 5 bases, and 12 bases lay between the germline ends. The CDR3 runs 13 residues. CDR1 and CDR2 (germline): DFQATT, SNEGSKA (reference sequence). CDR3 DNA: TGCAGTGCTGCGTTATGGGGGACCGGGGAGCTGTTTTTT. This codes for CSAALWGTGELFF.

This clonotype was counted between two and nine times. V usage is TRBV12-3 or TRBV12-4 and J usage is TRBJ2-3; D ambiguous. Trimming stripped 3 bases from V and 4 bases from J, with 14 bases between. The CDR3 loop spans 15 amino acids. Written as DNA, the CDR3 is TGTGCCAGCAGTTTGCTAGAGCCCGGCGCAGATACGCAGTATTTT. This codes for CASSLLEPGADTQYF.

V gene TRBV6-1 combines with J gene TRBJ2-5; TRBD2 matches 7 bases. V trimming: 7 bases; J trimming: 5 bases; junction bases outside the gene matches: 13. The length of the CDR3 is 15 residues. In germline, CDR1 is MNHNS, CDR2 SASEGT. CDR3 DNA: TGTGCCAGCATGGATCCGGGACTACCTGGGGAGACCCAGTACTTC. Protein: CASMDPGLPGETQYF.

The gene calls are TRBV11-2 and TRBJ2-5, with 7 bases fitting TRBD2. Germline lookup yields CDR1 SGHAT and CDR2 FQNNGV. This CDR3 region has 20 residues. V trimming: 4 bases; J trimming: 1 base; junction bases outside the gene matches: 21. CDR3 sequence (DNA): TGTGCCAGCAGCTGGGGCCGACGAGCGGGGAATGCTAAGTCCCAAGAGACCCAGTACTTC. This translates into CASSWGRRAGNAKSQETQYF.

This clonotype was counted ten times or more. The rearrangement uses TRBV5-1 and TRBJ2-3; tentatively, D is TRBD2 (6 bases). This CDR3 is 17 amino acids long. Trimming cost V 3 bases and J 3 bases, with 20 bases left between them. Germline V gene data show CDR1 as SGHRS and CDR2 as YFSETQ. CDR3: CASSSPGSGKGTDTQYF. The CDR3, as DNA: TGCGCCAGCAGCTCGCCGGGTAGCGGCAAGGGGACAGATACGCAGTATTTT.

This clonotype has more than one count but fewer than ten. The genes are TRBV4-1 and TRBJ1-6; weak D call: TRBD1 (5 bases). Trimming left V 1 base short and J 7 bases short, with 17 bases between. The germline gives CDR1 MGHRA, CDR2 YSYEKL. The CDR3 is 17 amino acids. The CDR3 sequence is CASSQVDMGFLNSPLHF. The CDR3, as DNA: TGCGCCAGCAGCCAAGTGGACATGGGGTTCCTAAATTCACCCCTCCACTTT.

This clonotype was detected a few times. CDR3 bases: TGTGCCAGCAGCGTAGATGGACCAGATACGCAGTATTTT. Translating gives CASSVDGPDTQYF. The chain employs TRBV9 and TRBJ2-3; D remains ambiguous. This CDR3 comprises 13 residues. Deletions cut 0 bases from V and 4 bases from J, with 6 bases between. From germline, CDR1 is SGDLS and CDR2 YYNGEE.

The chain links TRBV6-1 to TRBJ1-2, with D perhaps TRBD1 (5 bases). The CDR3 is 13 residues long. Germline V gene sequence: CDR1 MNHNS, CDR2 SASEGT. Trimming removed 6 bases at V and 8 bases at J, with 16 bases between. The chain's CDR3 is CASRQGASRGYTF. The CDR3 DNA reads as TGTGCCAGCAGGCAAGGGGCCTCTCGAGGCTACACCTTC.

This clonotype was detected a few times. The chain has TRBV2 and TRBJ2-3; 12 bases fit TRBD2. Trimming took 6 bases from V and 4 from J; bases not matched to a gene: 5. CDR1 and CDR2 from the germline V gene are SNHLY and FYNNEI. The CDR3 contains 15 residues. CDR3 bases: TGTGCCAGCAGGAGTCTAGCGGGAGGGCCAGATACGCAGTATTTT. This codes for CASRSLAGGPDTQYF.

There are many counts of this clonotype. An end of the junction differs from the germline gene, which may be a read error. The rearrangement uses TRBV27 and TRBJ1-5; D not certain. CDR1 MNHEY and CDR2 SMNVEV come from the germline V gene (reference sequence). CDR3 size: 13 residues. CDR3 region: CASSFTGNQPQHF. CDR3 coding DNA: TGCGCCAGCAGCTTCACAGGCAATCAGCCCCAGCATTTT.

This clonotype turned up a few times. The chain uses TRBV20-1 and TRBJ1-4; 8 bases agree with TRBD1. Germline V CDR1 and CDR2: DFQATT, SNEGSKA (reference sequence). The CDR3 consists of 14 residues. V shed 5 bases and J 10 bases; nucleotides not matched to a gene: 12. CDR3 loop: CSAQRQGLTGKLFF. The CDR3 DNA follows: TGCAGTGCTCAGAGACAGGGGCTAACAGGAAAACTGTTTTTT.

This clonotype occurred a few times. The chain recombines TRBV20-1 with TRBJ1-3; D call uncertain. Trimming took off 5 bases at V and 0 bases at J, with 11 bases between the two ends. The CDR3 has 14 amino acids. Germline values: CDR1 DFQATT, CDR2 SNEGSKA (reference sequence). CDR3 DNA: TGCAGTGCTTCCGCAGCTCCCTCTGGAAACACCATATATTTT. Its translation is CSASAAPSGNTIYF.

The chain combines TRBV27 with TRBJ2-3; the D is unclear. The V end lost 9 bases, the J end lost 1 base, and 8 bases lay between the germline ends. CDR1 MNHEY and CDR2 SMNVEV come from the germline V gene (reference sequence). This CDR3 is built from 12 residues. The DNA for the CDR3 is TGTGCCAGTGGCCGACGCACAGATACGCAGTATTTT. It encodes CASGRRTDTQYF.

This clonotype was counted a few times. The gene calls are TRBV18 and TRBJ1-1; D gene unclear. The CDR3 loop spans 14 amino acids. V lost 1 base and J 7 bases, leaving 13 bases between the germline ends. The germline CDR1 and CDR2 sequences are KGHSH and LQKENI. This chain's CDR3 is CASSPLVGRDEAFF. The DNA for the CDR3 is TGTGCCAGCTCACCACTCGTAGGGCGAGATGAAGCTTTCTTT.

This clonotype occurred many times. The rearrangement uses TRBV29-1 and TRBJ2-7, with D perhaps TRBD1 (5 bases). Per germline, CDR1 SQVTM and CDR2 ANQGSEA. The CDR3 spans 14 residues. The V end lost 6 bases, the J end lost 0 bases, and 15 bases lay between the germline ends. DNA of the CDR3: TGCAGCGTCGCGCGGCAGGGAAGCTCCTACGAGCAGTACTTC. This translates into CSVARQGSSYEQYF.

V usage is TRBV3-1 and J usage is TRBJ1-2; D not resolved. Trimming removed 0 bases at V and 4 bases at J, with 9 bases between. The V gene's germline CDR1 is LGHDT and CDR2 YNNKEL (reference sequence). CDR3 size: 14 residues. The CDR3: CASSQDSSGYGYTF. As DNA, the CDR3 is TGTGCCAGCAGCCAAGATAGTTCGGGCTATGGCTACACCTTC.

There are many counts of this clonotype. The chain uses TRBV7-2 and TRBJ1-5; 8 nucleotides align to TRBD1. The germline gives CDR1 SGHTA, CDR2 FQGNSA. This CDR3 comprises 15 residues. Germline trimming cut 0 bases from V and 5 bases from J; bases unmatched to any gene: 3. Here the CDR3 DNA reads TGTGCCAGCAGCTTAGCCGACAGGGGCGATCAGCCCCAGCATTTT. Translated: CASSLADRGDQPQHF.

This chain uses TRBV9 with TRBJ2-1, with D maybe TRBD2 (6 bases). This CDR3 is built from 16 residues. The V and J ends lost 2 bases and 0 bases respectively, with 12 bases between them. Germline V gene lookup returns CDR1 SGDLS and CDR2 YYNGEE. The DNA for the CDR3 is TGTGCCAGCAGCGTTCCTAGCGTTAGCTCCTACAATGAGCAGTTCTTC. Its protein is CASSVPSVSSYNEQFF.

The genes are TRBV18 and TRBJ2-1, with D unclear. Germline V gene data show CDR1 as KGHSH and CDR2 as LQKENI. The CDR3 totals 15 residues. The germline V and J ends were trimmed by 2 bases and 0 bases, with 8 bases remaining between them. CDR3 amino acids: CASSPAIGSYNEQFF. The DNA for the CDR3 is TGTGCCAGCTCACCAGCCATTGGCTCCTACAATGAGCAGTTCTTC.

This sequence joins TRBV12-3 or TRBV12-4 and TRBJ2-3; 12 bases agree with TRBD2. This CDR3 spans 18 amino acids. After removal of 5 bases from V and 1 base from J, the junction contained 10 bases not matched to a gene. CDR3 sequence reads: CASSLTSGGAGGTDTQYF. CDR3 coding DNA: TGTGCCAGCAGTCTGACTAGCGGGGGAGCTGGCGGCACAGATACGCAGTATTTT.